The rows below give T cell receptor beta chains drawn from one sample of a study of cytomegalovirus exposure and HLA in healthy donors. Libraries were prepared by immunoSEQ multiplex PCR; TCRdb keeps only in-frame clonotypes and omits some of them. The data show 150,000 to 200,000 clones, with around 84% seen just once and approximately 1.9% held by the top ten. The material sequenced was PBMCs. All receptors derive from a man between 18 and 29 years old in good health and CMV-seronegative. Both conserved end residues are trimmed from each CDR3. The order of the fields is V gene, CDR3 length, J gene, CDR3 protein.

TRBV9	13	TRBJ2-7	ASSFSGTGSYEQY
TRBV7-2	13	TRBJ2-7	ASSYQAGARYEQY
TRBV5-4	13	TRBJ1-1	ASSLEVGSDTEAF
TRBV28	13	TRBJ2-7	ASSPTDKKFYEQY
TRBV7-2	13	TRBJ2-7	ASSITGRATYEQY
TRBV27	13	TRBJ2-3	ASSVAGVGTDTQY
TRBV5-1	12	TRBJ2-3	ATRMDRIGDTQY
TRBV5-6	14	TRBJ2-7	ASSLGRIAVLHEQY
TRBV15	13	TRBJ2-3	ATSRVGESTDTQY
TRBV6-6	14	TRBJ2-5	ASSYSATGGRETQY
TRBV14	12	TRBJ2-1	ASSLLQGGNEQF
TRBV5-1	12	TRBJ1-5	ASSSGVSNQPQH
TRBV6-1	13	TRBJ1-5	ASSYRTGSDQPQH
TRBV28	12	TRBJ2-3	ASSFPKAGDTQY
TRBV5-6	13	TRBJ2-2	ASSSPGYLVGELF
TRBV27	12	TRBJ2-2	ASGSGMNTGELF
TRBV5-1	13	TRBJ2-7	ASPLGVQGNSEQY
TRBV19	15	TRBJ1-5	ASSSPDRGRLNQPQH
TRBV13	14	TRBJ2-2	ASSPRGQGSTGELF
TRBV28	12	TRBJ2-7	ASTTQGLVHEQY
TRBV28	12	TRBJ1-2	ASSYPTQIYGYT
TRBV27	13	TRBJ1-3	ASKKSAVGRNTIY
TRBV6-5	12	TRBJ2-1	ASSSPGGRNEQF
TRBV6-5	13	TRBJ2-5	ASSLRRGGQETQY
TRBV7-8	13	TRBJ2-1	ASSLRVDSYNEQF
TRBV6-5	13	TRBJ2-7	ASSYSLQRRGEQY
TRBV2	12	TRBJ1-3	ASSSGTDGNTIY
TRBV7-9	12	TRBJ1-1	ASSLVAPVGEAF
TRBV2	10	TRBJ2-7	ASTLKTSSEY
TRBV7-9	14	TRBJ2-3	ASSLATGDISDTQY
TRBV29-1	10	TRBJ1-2	SVDRGSYGYT
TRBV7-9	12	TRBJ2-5	ASSPRGDQETQY
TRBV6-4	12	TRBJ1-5	AIHAGRGGQPQH
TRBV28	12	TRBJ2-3	ASTRTSSTDTQY
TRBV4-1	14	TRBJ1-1	ASDSGDIITNTEAF
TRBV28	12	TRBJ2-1	ASRPPGGVNEQF
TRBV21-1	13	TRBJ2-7	ASSSPIQVSYEQY
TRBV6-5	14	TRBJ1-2	ASSYSPRGRNYGYT